This paragraph reports one T cell receptor beta chain. CDR1 and CDR2 from the germline V gene are ENHRY and SYGVKD. The CDR3 is made up of 15 amino acids. J was trimmed by 2 bases and V by 0 bases; bases with no gene match: 0. This entry is derived from a study of PD-L1 blockade in urothelial cancer. Study-wide context: Males with bladder-origin urothelial cancer constituted about nine tenths of the roughly 29 patients.

Patients' urothelial carcinoma was locally advanced or metastatic. Libraries were prepared by immunoSEQ multiplex PCR; TCRdb keeps only in-frame clonotypes and omits some of them. The table lists approximately 46,000 clones, about 85% of them singletons, with 6.5% to 8% in the top ten. The material sequenced was PBMCs, taken around atezolizumab (anti-PD-L1) treatment. The V and J genes are TRBV10-3 and TRBJ1-3; 8 nucleotides agree with TRBD1. The receptor was derived from a man between 60 and 70 years old with urothelial cancer. The CDR3 DNA is TGTGCCATCAGTGAGTCGGACAGGGCTGGAAACACCATATATTTT. This translates into CAISESDRAGNTIYF.